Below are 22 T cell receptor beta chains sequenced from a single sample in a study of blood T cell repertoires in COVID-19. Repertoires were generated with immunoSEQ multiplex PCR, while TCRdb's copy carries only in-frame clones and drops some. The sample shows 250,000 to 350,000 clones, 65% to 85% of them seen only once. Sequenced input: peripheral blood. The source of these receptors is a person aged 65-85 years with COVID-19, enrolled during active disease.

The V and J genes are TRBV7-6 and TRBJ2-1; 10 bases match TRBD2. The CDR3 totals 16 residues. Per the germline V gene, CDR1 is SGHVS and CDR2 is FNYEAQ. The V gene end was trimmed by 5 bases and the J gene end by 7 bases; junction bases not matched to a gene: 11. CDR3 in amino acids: CASSPLSAGGLNEQFF. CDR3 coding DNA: TGTGCCAGCAGCCCACTCTCAGCGGGAGGGCTAAATGAGCAGTTCTTC.

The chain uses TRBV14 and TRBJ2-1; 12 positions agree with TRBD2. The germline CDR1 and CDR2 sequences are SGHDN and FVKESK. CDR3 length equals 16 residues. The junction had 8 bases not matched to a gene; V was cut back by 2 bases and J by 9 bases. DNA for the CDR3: TGTGCCAGCAGCCAAAGACTAGCGGGAGCTGGGAGTGAGCAGTTCTTC. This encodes CASSQRLAGAGSEQFF.

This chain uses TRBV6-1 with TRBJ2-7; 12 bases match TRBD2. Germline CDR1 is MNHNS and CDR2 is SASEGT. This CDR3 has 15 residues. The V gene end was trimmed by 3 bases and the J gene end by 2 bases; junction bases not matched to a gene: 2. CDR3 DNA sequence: TGTGCCAGCAGTGACCCTAGCGGGAGGGCCTACGAGCAGTACTTC. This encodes CASSDPSGRAYEQYF.

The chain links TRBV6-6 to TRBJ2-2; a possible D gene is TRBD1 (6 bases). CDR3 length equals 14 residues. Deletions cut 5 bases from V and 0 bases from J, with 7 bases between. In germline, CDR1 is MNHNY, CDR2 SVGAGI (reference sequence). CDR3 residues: CASSAGANTGELFF. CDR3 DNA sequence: TGTGCCAGCAGTGCAGGGGCGAACACCGGGGAGCTGTTTTTT.

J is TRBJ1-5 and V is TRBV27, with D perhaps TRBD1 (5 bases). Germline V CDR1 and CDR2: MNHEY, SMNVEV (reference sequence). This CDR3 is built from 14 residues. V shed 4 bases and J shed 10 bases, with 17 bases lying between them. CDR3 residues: CASSSLAGLLPQHF. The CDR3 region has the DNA TGTGCCAGCAGTTCGTTGGCAGGGCTACTACCCCAGCATTTT.

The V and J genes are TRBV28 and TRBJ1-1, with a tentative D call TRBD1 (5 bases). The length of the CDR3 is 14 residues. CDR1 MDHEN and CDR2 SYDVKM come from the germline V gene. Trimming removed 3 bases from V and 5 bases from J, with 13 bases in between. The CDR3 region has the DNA TGTGCCAGCAGTTTGCAAGGGGTGAGGACTGAAGCTTTCTTT. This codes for CASSLQGVRTEAFF.

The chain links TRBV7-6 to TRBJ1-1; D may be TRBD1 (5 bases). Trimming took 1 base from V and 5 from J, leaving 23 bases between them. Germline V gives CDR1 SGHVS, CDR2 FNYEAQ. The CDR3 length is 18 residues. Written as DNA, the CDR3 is TGTGCCAGCAGCTTAGAGGCGGCAGGGTTCGGTTCCTTTACTGAAGCTTTCTTT. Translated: CASSLEAAGFGSFTEAFF.

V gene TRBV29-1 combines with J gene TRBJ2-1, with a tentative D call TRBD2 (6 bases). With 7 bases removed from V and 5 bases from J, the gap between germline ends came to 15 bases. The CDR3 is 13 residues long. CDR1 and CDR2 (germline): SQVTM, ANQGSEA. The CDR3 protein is CSATGGGNNEQFF. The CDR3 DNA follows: TGCAGCGCGACCGGGGGTGGGAACAATGAGCAGTTCTTC.

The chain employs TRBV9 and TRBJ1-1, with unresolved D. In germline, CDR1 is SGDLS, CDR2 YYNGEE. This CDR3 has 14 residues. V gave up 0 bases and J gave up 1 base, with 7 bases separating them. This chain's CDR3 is CASSVARRNTEAFF. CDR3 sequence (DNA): TGTGCCAGCAGCGTAGCTAGGAGGAACACTGAAGCTTTCTTT.

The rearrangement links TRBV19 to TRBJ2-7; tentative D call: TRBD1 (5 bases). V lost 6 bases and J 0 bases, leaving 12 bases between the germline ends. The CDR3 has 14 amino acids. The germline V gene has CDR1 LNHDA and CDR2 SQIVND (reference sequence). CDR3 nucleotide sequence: TGTGCCAGTAGGCGGACATCTAGCTCCTACGAGCAGTACTTC. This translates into CASRRTSSSYEQYF.

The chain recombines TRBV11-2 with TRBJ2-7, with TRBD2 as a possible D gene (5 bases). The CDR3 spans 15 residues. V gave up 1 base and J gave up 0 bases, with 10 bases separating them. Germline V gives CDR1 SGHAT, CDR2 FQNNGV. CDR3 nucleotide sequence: TGTGCCAGCAGCTTAGGACTTGCGGGCTCCTACGAGCAGTACTTC. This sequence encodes CASSLGLAGSYEQYF.

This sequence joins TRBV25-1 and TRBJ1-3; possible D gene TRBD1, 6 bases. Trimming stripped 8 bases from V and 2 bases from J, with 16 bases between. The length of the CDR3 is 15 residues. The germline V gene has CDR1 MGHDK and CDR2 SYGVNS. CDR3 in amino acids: CASGSNRDPGNTIYF. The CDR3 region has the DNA TGTGCCAGCGGTAGCAACAGGGACCCTGGAAACACCATATATTTT. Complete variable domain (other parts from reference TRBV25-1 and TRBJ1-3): EADIYQTPRYLVIGTGKKITLECSQTMGHDKMYWYQQDPGMELHLIHYSYGVNSTEKGDLSSESTVSRIRTEHFPLTLESARPSHTSQYLCASGSNRDPGNTIYFGEGSWLTVV.

CDR3 DNA sequence: TGTGCCAGCAGCCCGGGACCGGGACAGGGAGGGGATGGCTACACCTTC. Its translation: CASSPGPGQGGDGYTF. The chain has TRBV7-9 and TRBJ1-2; 9 nucleotides match TRBD1. Trimming removed 5 bases from V and 6 bases from J; junction bases left unmatched: 13. Germline CDR1 reads SEHNR; CDR2 reads FQNEAQ (reference sequence). The CDR3 contains 16 residues.

The CDR3 nucleotides read TGTGCCAGCAGTCGAGAAGAGACCCAGTACTTC. It is translated as CASSREETQYF. The chain couples TRBV6-5 to TRBJ2-5; D is undetermined. Germline V gene lookup returns CDR1 MNHEY and CDR2 SVGAGI. V was shortened by 5 bases and J by 3 bases, with 4 bases between the two germline ends. The CDR3 has 11 amino acids.

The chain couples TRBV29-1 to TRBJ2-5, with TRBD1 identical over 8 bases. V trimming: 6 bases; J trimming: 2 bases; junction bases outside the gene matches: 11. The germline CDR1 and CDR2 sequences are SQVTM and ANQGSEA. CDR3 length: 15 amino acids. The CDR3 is CSVSRGLPSQETQYF. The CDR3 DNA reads TGCAGCGTGTCCAGGGGGCTACCATCGCAAGAGACCCAGTACTTC.

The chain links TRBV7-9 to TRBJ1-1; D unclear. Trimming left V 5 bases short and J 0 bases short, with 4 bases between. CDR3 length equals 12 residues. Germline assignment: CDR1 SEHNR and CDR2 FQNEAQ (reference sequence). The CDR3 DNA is TGTGCCAGCAGCATCATGAACACTGAAGCTTTCTTT. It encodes CASSIMNTEAFF.

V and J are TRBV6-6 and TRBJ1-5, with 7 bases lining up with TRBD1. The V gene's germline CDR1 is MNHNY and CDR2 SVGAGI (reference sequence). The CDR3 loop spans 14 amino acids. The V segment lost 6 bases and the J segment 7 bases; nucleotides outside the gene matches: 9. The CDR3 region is CASSINRGEQPQHF. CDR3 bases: TGTGCCAGCAGCATAAACAGGGGCGAGCAGCCCCAGCATTTT.

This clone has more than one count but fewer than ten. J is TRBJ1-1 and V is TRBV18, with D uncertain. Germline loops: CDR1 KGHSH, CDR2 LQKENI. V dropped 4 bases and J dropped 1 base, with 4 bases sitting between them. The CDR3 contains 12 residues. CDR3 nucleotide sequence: TGTGCCAGCTCACTCAAGAACACTGAAGCTTTCTTT. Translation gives CASSLKNTEAFF.

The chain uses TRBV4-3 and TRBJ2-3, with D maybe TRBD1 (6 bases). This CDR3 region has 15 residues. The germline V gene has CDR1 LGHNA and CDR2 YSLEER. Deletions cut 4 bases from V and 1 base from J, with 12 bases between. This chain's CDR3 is CASSLLYRGTDTQYF. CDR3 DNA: TGCGCCAGCAGCCTTCTCTACAGGGGCACAGATACGCAGTATTTT.

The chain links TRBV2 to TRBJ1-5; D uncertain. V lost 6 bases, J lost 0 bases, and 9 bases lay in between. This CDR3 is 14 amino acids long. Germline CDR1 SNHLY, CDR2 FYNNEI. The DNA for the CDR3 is TGTGCCAGCAGAGGAGCTTATAGCAATCAGCCCCAGCATTTT. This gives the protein CASRGAYSNQPQHF.

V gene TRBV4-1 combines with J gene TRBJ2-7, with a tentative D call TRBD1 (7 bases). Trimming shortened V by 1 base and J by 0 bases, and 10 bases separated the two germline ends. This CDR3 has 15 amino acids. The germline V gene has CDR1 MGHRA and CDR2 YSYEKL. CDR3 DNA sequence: TGCGCCAGCAGCCAAGGGGGGGACAGCTCCTACGAGCAGTACTTC. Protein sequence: CASSQGGDSSYEQYF.

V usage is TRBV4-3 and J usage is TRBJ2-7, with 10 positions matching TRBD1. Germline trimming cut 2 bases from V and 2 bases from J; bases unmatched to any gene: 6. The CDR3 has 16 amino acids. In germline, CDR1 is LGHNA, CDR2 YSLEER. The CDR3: CASSQSGTGETYEQYF. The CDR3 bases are TGCGCCAGCAGCCAATCAGGGACAGGGGAAACCTACGAGCAGTACTTC.